This T cell receptor beta chain was captured by sequencing in a study of blood T cell repertoires in COVID-19. Source study methods: Counts of nucleated cells, estimated from reference gene primer amplification, were obtained. Method: immunoSEQ multiplex PCR; TCRdb's copy keeps in-frame clones and lacks some. V, J and clone size are those of that table, while D and trimming were read from the DNA. The sample contains just over 250,000 clones, 75% to 95% of which appear only once. The CDR3 extends over 16 amino acids. Germline-derived CDR1 and CDR2 are LNHDA and SQIVND (reference sequence). The trim removed 4 bases at V and 1 base at J, leaving 8 bases unmatched.

The V call is TRBV19, the J call TRBJ1-1; the match to TRBD1 covers 8 bases. The sequenced sample consisted of peripheral blood. The receptor was isolated from a person between 18 and 30 years old with COVID-19, enrolled during active disease. CDR3 protein: CASSTTGAGWNTEAFF. CDR3 sequence (DNA): TGTGCCAGTAGTACGACAGGGGCAGGGTGGAACACTGAAGCTTTCTTT.